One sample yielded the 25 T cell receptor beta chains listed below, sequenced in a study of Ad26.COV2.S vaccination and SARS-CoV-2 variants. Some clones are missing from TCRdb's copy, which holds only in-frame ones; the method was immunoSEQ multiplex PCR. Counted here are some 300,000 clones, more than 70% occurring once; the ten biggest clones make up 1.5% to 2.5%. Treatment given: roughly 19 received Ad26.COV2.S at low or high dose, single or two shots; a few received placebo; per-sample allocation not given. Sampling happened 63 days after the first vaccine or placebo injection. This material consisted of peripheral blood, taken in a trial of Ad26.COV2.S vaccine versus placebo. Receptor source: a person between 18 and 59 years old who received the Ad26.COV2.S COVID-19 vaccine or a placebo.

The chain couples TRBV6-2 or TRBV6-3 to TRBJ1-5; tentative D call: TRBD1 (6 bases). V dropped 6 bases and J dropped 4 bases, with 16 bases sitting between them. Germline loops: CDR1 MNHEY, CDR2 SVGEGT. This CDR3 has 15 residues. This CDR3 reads CASSADRKRNQPQHF. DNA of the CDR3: TGTGCCAGCAGCGCGGACAGAAAGCGTAATCAGCCCCAGCATTTT.

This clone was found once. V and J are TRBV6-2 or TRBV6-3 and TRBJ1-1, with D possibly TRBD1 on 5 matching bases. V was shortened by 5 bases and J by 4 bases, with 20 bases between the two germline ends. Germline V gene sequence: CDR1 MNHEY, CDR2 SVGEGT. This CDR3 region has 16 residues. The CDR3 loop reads CASSLGPGGSTTEAFF. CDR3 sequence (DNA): TGTGCCAGCAGTCTCGGCCCGGGGGGTTCGACCACTGAAGCTTTCTTT.

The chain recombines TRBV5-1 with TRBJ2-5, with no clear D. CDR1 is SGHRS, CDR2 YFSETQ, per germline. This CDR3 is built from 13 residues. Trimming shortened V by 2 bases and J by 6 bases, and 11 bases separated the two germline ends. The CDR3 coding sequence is TGCGCCAGCAGCTTTCCGGAGATTAAGACCCAGTACTTC. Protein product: CASSFPEIKTQYF.

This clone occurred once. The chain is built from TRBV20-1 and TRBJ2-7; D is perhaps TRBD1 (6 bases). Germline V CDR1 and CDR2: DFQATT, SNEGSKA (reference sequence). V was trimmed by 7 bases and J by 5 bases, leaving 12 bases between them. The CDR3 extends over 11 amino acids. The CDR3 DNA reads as TGCAGTGGACAGGCGAAGAACGAGCAGTACTTC. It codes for CSGQAKNEQYF.

The CDR3: CASSQYREGREGDRGEQYF. The CDR3 DNA is TGCGCCAGCAGTCAATACCGAGAAGGGCGAGAGGGAGACAGGGGCGAGCAGTACTTC. J is TRBJ2-7 and V is TRBV23-1; 8 bases match TRBD1. TRBV23-1 is an ORF, and what it does is uncertain. The CDR3 is made up of 19 amino acids. V was pared by 1 base and J by 6 bases, with 20 bases of the junction left unmatched.

For the CDR3, the DNA is TGTGCCAGCAGTGAACACAGGGGAGACTATGGCTACACCTTC. It yields the protein CASSEHRGDYGYTF. The chain carries TRBV6-1 and TRBJ1-2, with 7 bases aligning to TRBD1. V was pared by 2 bases and J by 3 bases, with 3 bases of the junction left unmatched. Germline CDR1 MNHNS, CDR2 SASEGT. The CDR3 runs to 14 residues.

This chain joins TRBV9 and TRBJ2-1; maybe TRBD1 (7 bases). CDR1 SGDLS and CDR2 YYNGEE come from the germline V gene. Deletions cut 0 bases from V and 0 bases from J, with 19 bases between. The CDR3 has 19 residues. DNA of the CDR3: TGTGCCAGCAGCGTAGAAGGAGGGGGACAGATCAACTCCTACAATGAGCAGTTCTTC. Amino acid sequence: CASSVEGGGQINSYNEQFF.

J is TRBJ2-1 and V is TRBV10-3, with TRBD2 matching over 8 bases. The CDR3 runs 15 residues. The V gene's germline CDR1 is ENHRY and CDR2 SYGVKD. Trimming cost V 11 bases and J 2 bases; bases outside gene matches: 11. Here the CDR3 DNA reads TGTGCCTCGGGGAGCGGGGGATCACCCTACAATGAGCAGTTCTTC. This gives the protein CASGSGGSPYNEQFF.

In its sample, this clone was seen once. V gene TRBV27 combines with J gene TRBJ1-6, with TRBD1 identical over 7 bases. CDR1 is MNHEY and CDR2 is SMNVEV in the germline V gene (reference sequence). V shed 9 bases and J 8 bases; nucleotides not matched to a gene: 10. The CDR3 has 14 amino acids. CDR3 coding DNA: TGTGCCAGTTGCCGGGACAGCGGGCATTCACCCCTCCACTTT. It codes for CASCRDSGHSPLHF.

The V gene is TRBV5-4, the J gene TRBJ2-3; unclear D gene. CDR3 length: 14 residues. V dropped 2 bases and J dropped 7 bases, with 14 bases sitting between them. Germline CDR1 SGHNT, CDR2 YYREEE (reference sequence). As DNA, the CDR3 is TGTGCCAGCAGCTTTGACGGTCGGCTAAATACGCAGTATTTT. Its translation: CASSFDGRLNTQYF. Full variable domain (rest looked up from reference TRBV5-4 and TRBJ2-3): ETGVTQSPTHLIKTRGQQVTLRCSSQSGHNTVSWYQQALGQGPQFIFQYYREEENGRGNFPPRFSGLQFPNYSSELNVNALELDDSALYLCASSFDGRLNTQYFGPGTRLTVL.

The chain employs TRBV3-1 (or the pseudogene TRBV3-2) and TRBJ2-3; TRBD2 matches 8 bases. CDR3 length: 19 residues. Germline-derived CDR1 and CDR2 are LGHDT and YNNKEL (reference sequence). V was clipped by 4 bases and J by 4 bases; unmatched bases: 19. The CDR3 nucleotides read TGTGCCAGCAGCCCCTTAAGCCGACGGGGAGCGGGGGTTGCAGATACGCAGTATTTT. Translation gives CASSPLSRRGAGVADTQYF.

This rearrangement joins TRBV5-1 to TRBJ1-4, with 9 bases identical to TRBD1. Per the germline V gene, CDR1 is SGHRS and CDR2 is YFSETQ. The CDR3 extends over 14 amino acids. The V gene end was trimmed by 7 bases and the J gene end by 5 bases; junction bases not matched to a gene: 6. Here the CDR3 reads CASGTGGENEKLFF. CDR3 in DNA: TGCGCCAGCGGAACAGGGGGCGAGAATGAAAAACTGTTTTTT.

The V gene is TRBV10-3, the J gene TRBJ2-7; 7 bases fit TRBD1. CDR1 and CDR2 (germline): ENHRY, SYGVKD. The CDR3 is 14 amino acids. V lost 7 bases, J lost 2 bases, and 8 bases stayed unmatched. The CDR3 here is CAIKPAGTAYEQYF. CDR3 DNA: TGTGCCATCAAACCAGCCGGGACAGCCTACGAGCAGTACTTC.

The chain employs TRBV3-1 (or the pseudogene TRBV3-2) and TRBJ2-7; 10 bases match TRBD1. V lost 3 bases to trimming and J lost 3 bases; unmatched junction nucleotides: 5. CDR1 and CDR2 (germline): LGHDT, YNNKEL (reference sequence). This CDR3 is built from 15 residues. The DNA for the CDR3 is TGTGCCAGCAGCCATTCCGGGGACAGGGGCTACGAGCAGTACTTC. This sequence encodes CASSHSGDRGYEQYF.

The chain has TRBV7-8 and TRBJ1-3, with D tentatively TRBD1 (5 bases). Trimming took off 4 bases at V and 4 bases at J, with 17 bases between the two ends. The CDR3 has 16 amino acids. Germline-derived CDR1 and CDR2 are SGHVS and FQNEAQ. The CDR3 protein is CASSSPGRRFGNTIYF. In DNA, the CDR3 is TGTGCCAGCAGCTCCCCGGGACGAAGATTCGGAAACACCATATATTTT. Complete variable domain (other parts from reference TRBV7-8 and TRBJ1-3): GAGVSQSPRYKVAKRGQDVALRCDPISGHVSLFWYQQALGQGPEFLTYFQNEAQLDKSGLPSDRFFAERPEGSVSTLKIQRTQQEDSAVYLCASSSPGRRFGNTIYFGEGSWLTVV.

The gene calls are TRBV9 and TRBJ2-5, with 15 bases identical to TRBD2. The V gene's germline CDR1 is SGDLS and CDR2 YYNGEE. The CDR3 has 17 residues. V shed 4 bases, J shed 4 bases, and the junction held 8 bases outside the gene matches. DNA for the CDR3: TGTGCCAGCAGCCCGGGGACTAGCGGGGGGTTACTAGAGACCCAGTACTTC. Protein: CASSPGTSGGLLETQYF.

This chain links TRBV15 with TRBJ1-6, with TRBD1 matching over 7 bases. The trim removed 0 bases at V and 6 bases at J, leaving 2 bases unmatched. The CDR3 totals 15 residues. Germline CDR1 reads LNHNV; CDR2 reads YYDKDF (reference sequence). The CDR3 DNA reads TGTGCCACCAGCAGAGAAGGGGGCCTTAATTCACCCCTCCACTTT. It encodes CATSREGGLNSPLHF.

CDR3 loop: CASRSGGPSYEQYF. The CDR3 nucleotides read TGTGCCAGCAGATCAGGAGGGCCCTCCTACGAGCAGTACTTC. The J gene is TRBJ2-7, the V gene TRBV28; D is possibly TRBD2 (6 bases). This CDR3 contains 14 residues. The germline gives CDR1 MDHEN, CDR2 SYDVKM. Trimming removed 6 bases at V and 0 bases at J, with 12 bases between.

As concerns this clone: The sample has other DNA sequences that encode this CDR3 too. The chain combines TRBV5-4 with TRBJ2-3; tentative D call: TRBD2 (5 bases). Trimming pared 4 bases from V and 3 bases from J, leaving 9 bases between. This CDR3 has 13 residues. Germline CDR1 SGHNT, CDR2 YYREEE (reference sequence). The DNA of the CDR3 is TGTGCCAGCAGCCCCCCGGGGACAGATACGCAGTATTTT. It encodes CASSPPGTDTQYF.

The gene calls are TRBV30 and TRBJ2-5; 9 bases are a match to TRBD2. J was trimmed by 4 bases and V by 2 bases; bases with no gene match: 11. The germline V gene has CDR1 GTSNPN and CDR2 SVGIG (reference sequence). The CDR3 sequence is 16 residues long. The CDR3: CAWSRLAGSPGETQYF. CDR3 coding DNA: TGTGCCTGGAGTAGGCTAGCGGGGTCCCCAGGAGAGACCCAGTACTTC.

CDR3 residues: CASSSPPGAGTEAFF. The CDR3, as DNA: TGTGCCAGCAGCTCCCCTCCAGGGGCGGGTACTGAAGCTTTCTTT. The genes are TRBV5-5 and TRBJ1-1; D might be TRBD1 (6 bases). Germline assignment: CDR1 SGHKS and CDR2 YYEKEE (reference sequence). The V gene lost 3 bases and the J gene lost 5 bases, with 17 bases spanning the gap. The CDR3 consists of 15 residues.

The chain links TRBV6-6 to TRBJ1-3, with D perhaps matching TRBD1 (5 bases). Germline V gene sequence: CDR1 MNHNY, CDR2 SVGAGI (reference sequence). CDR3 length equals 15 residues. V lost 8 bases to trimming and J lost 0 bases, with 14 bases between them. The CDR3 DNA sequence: TGTGCCAGCGCCCTCCGGGACCCCTCTGGAAACACCATATATTTT. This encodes CASALRDPSGNTIYF.

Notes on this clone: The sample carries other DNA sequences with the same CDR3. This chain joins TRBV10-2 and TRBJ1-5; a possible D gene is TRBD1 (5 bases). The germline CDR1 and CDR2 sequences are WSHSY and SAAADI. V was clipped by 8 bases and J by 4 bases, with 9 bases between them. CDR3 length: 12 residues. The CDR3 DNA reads TGCGCCAGCCGGGACGGAAATCAGCCCCAGCATTTT. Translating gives CASRDGNQPQHF.

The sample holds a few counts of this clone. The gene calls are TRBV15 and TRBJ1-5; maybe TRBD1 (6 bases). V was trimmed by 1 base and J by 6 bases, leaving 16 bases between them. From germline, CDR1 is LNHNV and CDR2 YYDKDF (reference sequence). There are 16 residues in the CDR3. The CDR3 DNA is TGTGCCACCAGCAGAGGACCCCCGGGGGGGCGTCAGCCCCAGCATTTT. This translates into CATSRGPPGGRQPQHF.

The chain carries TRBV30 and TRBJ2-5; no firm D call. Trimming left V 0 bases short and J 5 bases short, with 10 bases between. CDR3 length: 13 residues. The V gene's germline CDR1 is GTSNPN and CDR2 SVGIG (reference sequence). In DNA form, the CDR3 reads TGTGCCTGGAGTGTGCATATGTTGGAGACCCAGTACTTC. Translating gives CAWSVHMLETQYF. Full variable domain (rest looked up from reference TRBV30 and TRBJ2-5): SQTIHQWPATLVQPVGSPLSLECTVEGTSNPNLYWYRQAAGRGLQLLFYSVGIGQISSEVPQNLSASRPQDRQFILSSKKLLLSDSGFYLCAWSVHMLETQYFGPGTRLLVL.